The text below deals with one TCR beta chain. As yet, its antigen is unknown. This sample was included in a study of T cell responses to AZD1222 COVID-19 vaccine. Some clones are missing from TCRdb's copy, which holds only in-frame ones; the method was immunoSEQ multiplex PCR. The sample yields 90,000 to 100,000 clones, 85% to 90% seen once. General observations from the study: Spike-specific TCR breadth and depth both grew after two AZD1222 doses. Across spike, vaccine-associated CD4 TCRs were found, dominant at 160-218 and 743-854.

The TCR originated in an adult who received the AZD1222 COVID-19 vaccine. This material consisted of peripheral blood, taken 28 days after the second AZD1222 dose.

CDR3: CASSLGPTSGRDNEQFF. CDR3 nucleotides: TGTGCCAGCAGCTTAGGCCCCACTAGCGGGAGGGATAATGAGCAGTTCTTC. This chain joins TRBV11-3 and TRBJ2-1, with 13 nucleotides matching TRBD2. V was clipped by 1 base and J by 7 bases; unmatched bases: 7. Germline V gene lookup returns CDR1 SGHNT and CDR2 YENEEA. The CDR3 sequence is 17 residues long.